Presented here are 9 T cell receptor beta chains from one specimen sequenced in a study of blood T cell repertoires in COVID-19. Repertoires were generated with immunoSEQ multiplex PCR, while TCRdb's copy carries only in-frame clones and drops some. The data hold approximately 260,000 clones, with 85% to 90% observed a single time. The sequenced sample was peripheral blood. These receptors originate from a young man with active or convalescent COVID-19.

The chain joins TRBV4-1 to TRBJ1-3, with TRBD1 as a possible D gene (6 bases). In germline, CDR1 is MGHRA, CDR2 YSYEKL. CDR3 length: 14 amino acids. V was clipped by 4 bases and J by 8 bases, with 15 bases between them. The CDR3 nucleotides are TGCGCCAGCAGCCTCAACGGACAGACGGACACCATATATTTT. Its protein is CASSLNGQTDTIYF.

The chain links TRBV29-1 to TRBJ1-3; possibly TRBD1 for D (5 bases). Germline lookup yields CDR1 SQVTM and CDR2 ANQGSEA. CDR3 size: 15 residues. Trimming stripped 4 bases from V and 1 base from J, with 14 bases between. CDR3 nucleotides: TGCAGCGTTGGGCTGGGGGGGACGTCTGGAAACACCATATATTTT. Translated: CSVGLGGTSGNTIYF.

This clone was recorded only once. The chain combines TRBV6-5 with TRBJ1-6, with 8 bases fitting TRBD1. Germline V lookup: CDR1 MNHEY, CDR2 SVGAGI. Trimming removed 0 bases from V and 10 bases from J; junction bases left unmatched: 5. This CDR3 contains 15 residues. The CDR3 DNA follows: TGTGCCAGCAGTTACTCACAGGGGGTAAGATCACCCCTCCACTTT. It specifies CASSYSQGVRSPLHF.

The chain has TRBV15 and TRBJ2-7; tentative D call: TRBD2 (6 bases). V gave up 6 bases and J gave up 1 base, with 10 bases separating them. The CDR3 is 13 residues long. Germline V gives CDR1 LNHNV, CDR2 YYDKDF (reference sequence). The CDR3 DNA follows: TGTGCCACCAGACGTAGCGGTTCCTACGAGCAGTACTTC. Its protein product is CATRRSGSYEQYF.

This rearrangement joins TRBV15 to TRBJ1-2, with D possibly being TRBD1 (6 bases). The CDR3 totals 11 residues. V lost 4 bases and J 9 bases, leaving 9 bases between the germline ends. Germline CDR1 reads LNHNV; CDR2 reads YYDKDF (reference sequence). The CDR3 protein is CATSTDSRYTF. CDR3 sequence (DNA): TGTGCCACCAGCACGGACAGTCGCTACACCTTC. Based on the CDR3 plus reference TRBV15 and TRBJ1-2, the full variable domain is DAMVIQNPRYQVTQFGKPVTLSCSQTLNHNVMYWYQQKSSQAPKLLFHYYDKDFNNEADTPDNFQSRRPNTSFCFLDIRSPGLGDTAMYLCATSTDSRYTFGSGTRLTVV.

The V call is TRBV6-1, the J call TRBJ2-3, with TRBD2 matching over 7 bases. CDR1 and CDR2 from the germline V gene are MNHNS and SASEGT. There are 17 residues in the CDR3. The trim removed 2 bases at V and 1 base at J, leaving 9 bases unmatched. The chain's CDR3 is CASSELALALGTDTQYF. The CDR3 DNA follows: TGTGCCAGCAGTGAATTGGCACTAGCGCTTGGCACAGATACGCAGTATTTT.

The chain uses TRBV4-1 and TRBJ2-7, with unresolved D. Trimming stripped 4 bases from V and 5 bases from J, with 18 bases between. This CDR3 contains 15 residues. Germline V lookup: CDR1 MGHRA, CDR2 YSYEKL. The CDR3 DNA follows: TGCGCCAGCAGCCTGTGCAGGCCCTACCTCCACGAGCAGTACTTC. It yields the protein CASSLCRPYLHEQYF.

The genes are TRBV4-1 and TRBJ1-5; 10 bases match TRBD1. The CDR3 has 15 amino acids. Germline V gene lookup returns CDR1 MGHRA and CDR2 YSYEKL. The V gene end was trimmed by 6 bases and the J gene end by 9 bases; junction bases not matched to a gene: 11. CDR3 in DNA: TGCGCCAGCAGTCCCCGGGACAGGGGAATTTGGCCCCAGCATTTT. Its translation: CASSPRDRGIWPQHF.

J is TRBJ2-1 and V is TRBV29-1; TRBD2 matches 10 bases. This CDR3 comprises 14 residues. With V trimmed by 3 bases and J by 6 bases, 5 bases remained unmatched. Germline lookup yields CDR1 SQVTM and CDR2 ANQGSEA. CDR3 DNA: TGCAGCGTTGAGGGAAGCGGGAGGGCCAATGAGCAGTTCTTC. The encoded protein is CSVEGSGRANEQFF.